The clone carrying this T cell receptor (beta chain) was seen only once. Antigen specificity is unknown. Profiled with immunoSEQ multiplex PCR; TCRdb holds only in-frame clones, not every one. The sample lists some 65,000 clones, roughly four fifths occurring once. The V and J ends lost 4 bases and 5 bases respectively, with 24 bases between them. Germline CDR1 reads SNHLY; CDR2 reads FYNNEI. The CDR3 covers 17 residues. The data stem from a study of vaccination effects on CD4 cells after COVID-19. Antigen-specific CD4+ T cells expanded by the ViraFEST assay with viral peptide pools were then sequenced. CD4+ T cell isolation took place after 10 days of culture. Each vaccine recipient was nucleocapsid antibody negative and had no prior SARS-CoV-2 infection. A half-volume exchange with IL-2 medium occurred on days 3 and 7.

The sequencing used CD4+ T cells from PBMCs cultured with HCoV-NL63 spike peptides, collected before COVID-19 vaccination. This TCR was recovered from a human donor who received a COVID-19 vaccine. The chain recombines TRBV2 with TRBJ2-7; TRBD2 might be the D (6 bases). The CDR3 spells CASSVAQPRTGGDEQYV. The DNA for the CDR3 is TGTGCCAGCAGTGTGGCCCAGCCGAGGACCGGAGGGGACGAGCAGTACGTC.